The 19 T cell receptor beta chains below come from one sample, sequenced in a study of blood T cell repertoires in COVID-19. Sequenced by immunoSEQ multiplex PCR; TCRdb stores in-frame clones only, minus some. The sample shows hundreds of thousands of clones, approximately 86% of them seen only once. The sequencing input was peripheral blood. Receptors originate from a man younger than 30 with active or convalescent COVID-19.

Comments on this clone: The junction shows a germline mismatch at one end, possibly a read error. This rearrangement joins TRBV28 to TRBJ2-7; tentatively, D is TRBD1 (6 bases). The CDR3 contains 11 residues. Germline V CDR1 and CDR2: MDHEN, SYDVKM. The CDR3 nucleotides are TGTGCCAGCATCTCAGGGGTCCGAGTGGACTTC. This gives the protein CASISGVRVDF.

The V and J genes are TRBV5-1 and TRBJ1-3; TRBD1 matches at 11 bases. The CDR3 covers 16 residues. V lost 3 bases to trimming and J lost 3 bases; unmatched junction nucleotides: 5. Germline-derived CDR1 and CDR2 are SGHRS and YFSETQ. For the CDR3, the DNA is TGCGCCAGCAGCTCCGGACAGGGGGCGCTTGGAAACACCATATATTTT. Translating it yields CASSSGQGALGNTIYF. Full variable domain (outside the CDR3, taken from reference TRBV5-1 and TRBJ1-3): KAGVTQTPRYLIKTRGQQVTLSCSPISGHRSVSWYQQTPGQGLQFLFEYFSETQRNKGNFPGRFSGRQFSNSRSEMNVSTLELGDSALYLCASSSGQGALGNTIYFGEGSWLTVV.

This clone has more than one count but fewer than ten. The chain employs TRBV29-1 and TRBJ1-1; 8 nucleotides line up with TRBD1. The V gene end was trimmed by 4 bases and the J gene end by 0 bases; junction bases not matched to a gene: 10. The CDR3 runs 16 residues. CDR1 and CDR2 from the germline V gene are SQVTM and ANQGSEA. The CDR3: CSVAKDRELVNTEAFF. Here the CDR3 DNA reads TGCAGCGTTGCGAAGGACAGGGAACTGGTGAACACTGAAGCTTTCTTT.

The chain combines TRBV6-5 with TRBJ1-2; D gene unclear. Trimming removed 3 bases from V and 1 base from J, with 6 bases in between. In germline, CDR1 is MNHEY, CDR2 SVGAGI. The CDR3 is made up of 13 amino acids. The CDR3 DNA reads as TGTGCCAGCAGTTATTCGGTTAACTATGGCTACACCTTC. Its translation is CASSYSVNYGYTF.

This clone was recorded a few times. The chain is built from TRBV29-1 and TRBJ2-2; the D gene is possibly TRBD2 (7 bases). V gave up 0 bases and J gave up 4 bases, with 12 bases separating them. This CDR3 is 15 amino acids long. CDR1 and CDR2 (germline): SQVTM, ANQGSEA. This CDR3 reads CSVEEVGGATGELFF. In nucleotides, the CDR3 is TGCAGCGTTGAAGAGGTGGGGGGGGCCACCGGGGAGCTGTTTTTT.

The gene calls are TRBV15 and TRBJ1-3; D call uncertain. Germline CDR1 reads LNHNV; CDR2 reads YYDKDF (reference sequence). Trimming took off 0 bases at V and 8 bases at J, with 11 bases between the two ends. The CDR3 is 14 amino acids. CDR3 residues: CATSRDLAVDTIYF. CDR3 nucleotides: TGTGCCACCAGCAGAGATTTGGCCGTGGACACCATATATTTT.

The chain combines TRBV11-2 with TRBJ2-7, with 10 nucleotides matching TRBD1. V shed 5 bases and J 3 bases; nucleotides not matched to a gene: 4. CDR3 length: 14 residues. CDR1 SGHAT and CDR2 FQNNGV come from the germline V gene. In nucleotides, the CDR3 is TGTGCCAGCAGCCCTTGGACAGGGGGCTACGAGCAGTACTTC. Its translation is CASSPWTGGYEQYF.

This chain connects TRBV4-2 to TRBJ2-1; TRBD2 matches 11 bases. Germline values: CDR1 LGHNA, CDR2 YNFKEQ. V lost 4 bases, J lost 2 bases, and 10 bases stayed unmatched. The CDR3 is made up of 18 amino acids. The CDR3 is CASSPNTLAGGAYNEQFF. The CDR3 DNA reads TGTGCCAGCAGCCCAAATACTCTAGCGGGAGGTGCCTACAATGAGCAGTTCTTC.

The chain couples TRBV6-2 or TRBV6-3 to TRBJ2-5; 12 nucleotides line up with TRBD2. The V gene's germline CDR1 is MNHEY and CDR2 SVGEGT. The ends lost 1 base at V and 4 bases at J; junction bases unmatched: 16. This CDR3 has 20 amino acids. This chain's CDR3 is CASSYYLPGTSGYRGETQYF. CDR3 DNA: TGTGCCAGCAGTTACTATCTCCCCGGGACTAGCGGGTATCGTGGAGAGACCCAGTACTTC.

The chain recombines TRBV18 with TRBJ1-6, with D possibly being TRBD1 (5 bases). The V and J ends lost 5 bases and 7 bases respectively, with 18 bases between them. Looked up from germline, CDR1 is KGHSH and CDR2 is LQKENI. There are 16 residues in the CDR3. The CDR3, as DNA: TGTGCCAGCTCATCACTATCGGGACGGGGGAATTCACCCCTCCACTTT. It is translated as CASSSLSGRGNSPLHF. Filled out from reference TRBV18 and TRBJ1-6, the complete variable domain reads NAGVMQNPRHLVRRRGQEARLRCSPMKGHSHVYWYRQLPEEGLKFMVYLQKENIIDESGMPKERFSAEFPKEGPSILRIQQVVRGDSAAYFCASSSLSGRGNSPLHFGNGTRLTVT.

This sequence joins TRBV24-1 and TRBJ2-5; 7 positions match TRBD1. The germline V gene encodes CDR1 KGHDR and CDR2 SFDVKD. The CDR3 covers 17 residues. V lost 4 bases to trimming and J lost 5 bases; unmatched junction nucleotides: 15. The CDR3 is CATSENAGGTSGETQYF. The CDR3 bases are TGTGCCACCAGTGAAAATGCAGGGGGTACCTCCGGGGAGACCCAGTACTTC.

The rearrangement joins TRBV29-1 to TRBJ2-1; TRBD2 matches at 7 bases. The germline V gene has CDR1 SQVTM and CDR2 ANQGSEA. The CDR3 extends over 10 amino acids. The V and J ends lost 7 bases and 7 bases, in that order; junction bases with no gene match: 1. The CDR3, as DNA: TGCAGCGGAGCGGGAAATGAGCAGTTCTTC. Amino acid sequence: CSGAGNEQFF.

V usage is TRBV27 and J usage is TRBJ1-2; 10 nucleotides match TRBD1. V was pared by 0 bases and J by 7 bases, with 2 bases of the junction left unmatched. Per the germline V gene, CDR1 is MNHEY and CDR2 is SMNVEV (reference sequence). This CDR3 has 14 residues. DNA for the CDR3: TGTGCCAGCAGTTTATCCGGGACAGGGGTTGGCTACACCTTC. This sequence encodes CASSLSGTGVGYTF.

This clone was detected only a few times. This chain joins TRBV15 and TRBJ2-3, with 12 positions matching TRBD2. J was trimmed by 1 base and V by 1 base; bases with no gene match: 6. Germline values: CDR1 LNHNV, CDR2 YYDKDF (reference sequence). The CDR3 is 18 amino acids. This chain's CDR3 is CATSRGLAGAGRTDTQYF. DNA for the CDR3: TGTGCCACCAGCAGAGGACTAGCGGGGGCGGGGCGCACAGATACGCAGTATTTT.

This chain connects TRBV5-1 to TRBJ2-5; maybe TRBD1 (6 bases). Germline assignment: CDR1 SGHRS and CDR2 YFSETQ. There are 14 residues in the CDR3. V dropped 4 bases and J dropped 5 bases, with 15 bases sitting between them. The chain's CDR3 is CASSRLGAWETQYF. Written as DNA, the CDR3 is TGCGCCAGCAGCCGACTGGGGGCTTGGGAGACCCAGTACTTC.

The rearrangement links TRBV6-4 to TRBJ2-3, with 11 bases matching TRBD1. The germline V gene has CDR1 MRHNA and CDR2 SNTAGT. Germline trimming cut 2 bases from V and 3 bases from J; bases unmatched to any gene: 4. CDR3 length equals 16 residues. DNA for the CDR3: TGTGCCAGCAGTGACGCGGGACAGGGGGAGACAGATACGCAGTATTTT. It specifies CASSDAGQGETDTQYF.

The V gene is TRBV5-1, the J gene TRBJ2-5; D is uncertain. Germline loops: CDR1 SGHRS, CDR2 YFSETQ. The CDR3 contains 14 residues. Deletions cut 0 bases from V and 1 base from J, with 7 bases between. The CDR3 spells CASSLATFQETQYF. The CDR3 DNA follows: TGCGCCAGCAGCTTGGCCACATTCCAAGAGACCCAGTACTTC.

This chain links TRBV5-1 with TRBJ2-1; D remains ambiguous. Trimming cost V 2 bases and J 6 bases, with 18 bases left between them. The germline CDR1 and CDR2 sequences are SGHRS and YFSETQ. The CDR3 covers 16 residues. CDR3 sequence: CASSLPPITSSNEQFF. The CDR3 nucleotides are TGCGCCAGCAGCTTACCACCTATTACGAGTTCCAATGAGCAGTTCTTC.

This clone was seen ten or more times. The CDR3 DNA is TGCGCCAGCAGCCGACAGACAGGGACAGGAGATACGCAGTATTTT. Its translation is CASSRQTGTGDTQYF. The gene calls are TRBV4-3 and TRBJ2-3; 8 bases match TRBD1. The trim removed 4 bases at V and 5 bases at J, leaving 8 bases unmatched. Germline loops: CDR1 LGHNA, CDR2 YSLEER. There are 15 residues in the CDR3.